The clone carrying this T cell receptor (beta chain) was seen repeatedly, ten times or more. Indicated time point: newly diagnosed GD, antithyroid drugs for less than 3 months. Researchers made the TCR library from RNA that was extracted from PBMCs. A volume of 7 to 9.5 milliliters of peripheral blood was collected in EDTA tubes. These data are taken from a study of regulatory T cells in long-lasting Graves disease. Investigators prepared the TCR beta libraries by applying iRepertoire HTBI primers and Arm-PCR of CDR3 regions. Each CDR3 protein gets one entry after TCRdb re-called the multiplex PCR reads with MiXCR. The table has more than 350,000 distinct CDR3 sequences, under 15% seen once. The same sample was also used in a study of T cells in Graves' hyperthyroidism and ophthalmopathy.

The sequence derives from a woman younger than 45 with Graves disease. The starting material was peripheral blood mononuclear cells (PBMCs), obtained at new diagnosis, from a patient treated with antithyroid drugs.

The DNA for the CDR3 is TGTGCCAGCAGTCGGAGGCGTGGGAATTCACCCCTCCACTTT. Protein sequence: CASSRRRGNSPLHF. V gene TRBV6-1 combines with J gene TRBJ1-6; no firm D call. Germline CDR1 and CDR2: MNHNS and SASEGT. V lost 5 bases and J 7 bases, leaving 12 bases between the germline ends. The length of the CDR3 is 14 residues.